This TCR beta chain was captured in a study of cytotoxic CD8 clonotypes in ibrutinib-treated CLL. Study context: After a median of approximately 68 months, roughly 15 patients stayed remitted and 12 progressed; responses had been partial in approximately 24 and complete in 2. Findings of the study overall: At ibrutinib response, clonality increased, and at progression it declined back toward baseline.

The length of the CDR3 is 11 residues. The ends were cut back, 7 bases at V and 5 bases at J, with 9 bases in the middle. Germline assignment: CDR1 SGDLS and CDR2 YYNGEE. A remark on this clone: No antigen is known for it.

The planned depth of sequencing spanned 1 in 200,000 to 1 in 1 million T cells. Sequencing was performed with immunoSEQ multiplex PCR; in TCRdb, only in-frame clones are kept and a portion is missing. The sample carries 250,000 to 350,000 clones, around 77% recorded once. The TCR beta libraries used 1.5 to 2 micrograms of genomic DNA that came from cryopreserved PBMCs. The source was PBMCs, collected at disease progression, from a patient treated with ibrutinib. The chain combines TRBV9 with TRBJ2-5, with TRBD2 as a possible D gene (6 bases). The sequence derives from a human donor with chronic lymphocytic leukemia. The CDR3: CASGRPETQYF. The CDR3 bases are TGTGCCAGCGGGAGGCCTGAGACCCAGTACTTC. Complete variable domain (other parts from reference TRBV9 and TRBJ2-5): DSGVTQTPKHLITATGQRVTLRCSPRSGDLSVYWYQQSLDQGLQFLIQYYNGEERAKGNILERFSAQQFPDLHSELNLSSLELGDSALYFCASGRPETQYFGPGTRLLVL.